The 9 T cell receptor beta chains listed next were all sequenced from one sample in a study of blood T cells in healthy people across ages. With a J-beta primer mix and a sample-barcoded 5' primer, a second PCR ran about 7 to 11 cycles. TCRdb used MiXCR to reprocess the 5' RACE reads, holding one entry per CDR3 protein. The table includes 1,300,000 or so distinct CDR3 sequences, around 59% detected once. Sequenced material: blood. The receptor set was obtained from a man aged 18-30 years in good health.

V usage is TRBV5-1 and J usage is TRBJ2-3, with D perhaps assigned TRBD1 or TRBD2 (5 bases each). Per the germline V gene, CDR1 is SGHRS and CDR2 is YFSETQ. The CDR3 contains 14 residues. Trimming took 3 bases from V and 4 from J, leaving 12 bases between them. The CDR3 here is CASSSGTFPDTQYF. The DNA for the CDR3 is TGCGCCAGCAGCTCCGGGACCTTTCCAGATACGCAGTATTTT.

This clonotype was picked up a small number of times. The chain recombines TRBV20-1 with TRBJ2-1; the match to TRBD2 covers 12 bases. This CDR3 spans 16 amino acids. V shed 2 bases, J shed 6 bases, and the junction held 8 bases outside the gene matches. CDR1 is DFQATT and CDR2 is SNEGSKA in the germline V gene (reference sequence). CDR3 sequence reads: CSARSGLAGPSNEQFF. CDR3 in DNA: TGCAGTGCTAGATCGGGACTAGCGGGCCCAAGCAATGAGCAGTTCTTC.

Only one count was recorded for this clonotype. J is TRBJ2-7 and V is TRBV12-3 or TRBV12-4; D is possibly TRBD1 or TRBD2 (7 bases each). This CDR3 contains 14 residues. The V end was cut by 7 bases, the J end by 6 bases, with 19 bases between. The CDR3 DNA is TGTGCCAGCACCGTTACAGGGGAGGGGTGCGAGCAGTACTTC. It yields the protein CASTVTGEGCEQYF.

Only one count was recorded for this clonotype. The chain combines TRBV6-1 with TRBJ2-7, with D perhaps assigned TRBD1 or TRBD2 (6 bases each). Germline lookup yields CDR1 MNHNS and CDR2 SASEGT. This CDR3 region has 16 residues. Trimming left V 7 bases short and J 1 base short, with 20 bases between. The DNA for the CDR3 is TGTGCCAGCACAACCGCCGCCGGGGGCTTATCCTACGAGCAGTACTTC. It yields the protein CASTTAAGGLSYEQYF.

The genes are TRBV7-2 and TRBJ1-2; D not resolved. With 1 base removed from V and 5 bases from J, the gap between germline ends came to 14 bases. The CDR3 spans 15 residues. CDR1 and CDR2 (germline): SGHTA, FQGNSA. This CDR3 reads CASSLEFGLLYGYTF. CDR3 DNA sequence: TGTGCCAGCAGCTTAGAATTTGGGTTACTTTATGGCTACACCTTC.

The chain employs TRBV20-1 and TRBJ2-3, with 11 bases lining up with TRBD1. CDR1 and CDR2 (germline): DFQATT, SNEGSKA (reference sequence). After removal of 4 bases from V and 6 bases from J, the junction contained 6 bases not matched to a gene. This CDR3 has 14 residues. The chain's CDR3 is CSAKDRGLWDTQYF. The CDR3 DNA reads as TGCAGTGCTAAGGACAGGGGGCTATGGGATACGCAGTATTTT.

The V and J genes are TRBV4-1 and TRBJ2-7; 13 positions match TRBD2. The CDR3 length is 16 residues. CDR1 and CDR2 from the germline V gene are MGHRA and YSYEKL. V was pared by 0 bases and J by 4 bases, with 3 bases of the junction left unmatched. The chain's CDR3 is CASSQEPTSGRYEQYF. CDR3 coding DNA: TGCGCCAGCAGCCAAGAGCCGACTAGCGGGAGGTACGAGCAGTACTTC.

The chain combines TRBV4-1 with TRBJ2-7; D might be TRBD2 (6 bases). Deletions cut 2 bases from V and 7 bases from J, with 18 bases between. Germline assignment: CDR1 MGHRA and CDR2 YSYEKL. The length of the CDR3 is 15 residues. CDR3 bases: TGCGCCAGCAGCCAACCGGGACTTCCTTACAATGAGCAGTACTTC. Its translation is CASSQPGLPYNEQYF.

This chain connects TRBV29-1 to TRBJ2-3, with D possibly being TRBD2 (5 bases). This CDR3 has 16 amino acids. Germline values: CDR1 SQVTM, CDR2 ANQGSEA. Trimming stripped 1 base from V and 2 bases from J, with 16 bases between. CDR3 sequence: CSVEVHPPDFTDTQYF. The CDR3 bases are TGCAGCGTTGAAGTCCATCCACCGGACTTCACAGATACGCAGTATTTT.